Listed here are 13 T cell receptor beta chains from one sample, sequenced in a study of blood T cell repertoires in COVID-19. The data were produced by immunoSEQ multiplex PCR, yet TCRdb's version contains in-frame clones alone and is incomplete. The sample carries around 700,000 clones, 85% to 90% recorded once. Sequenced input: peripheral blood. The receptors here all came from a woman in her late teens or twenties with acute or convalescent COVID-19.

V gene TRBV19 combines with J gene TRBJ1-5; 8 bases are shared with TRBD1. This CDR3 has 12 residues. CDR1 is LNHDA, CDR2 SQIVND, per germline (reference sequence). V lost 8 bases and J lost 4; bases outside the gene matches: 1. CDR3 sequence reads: CASGQGNQPQHF. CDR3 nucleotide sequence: TGTGCCAGTGGACAGGGAAATCAGCCCCAGCATTTT.

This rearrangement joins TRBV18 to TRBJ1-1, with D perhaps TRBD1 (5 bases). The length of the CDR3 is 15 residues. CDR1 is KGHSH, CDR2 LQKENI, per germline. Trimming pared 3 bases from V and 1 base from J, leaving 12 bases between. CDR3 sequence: CASSPISQGNTEAFF. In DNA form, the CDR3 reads TGTGCCAGCTCACCCATATCCCAGGGGAACACTGAAGCTTTCTTT.

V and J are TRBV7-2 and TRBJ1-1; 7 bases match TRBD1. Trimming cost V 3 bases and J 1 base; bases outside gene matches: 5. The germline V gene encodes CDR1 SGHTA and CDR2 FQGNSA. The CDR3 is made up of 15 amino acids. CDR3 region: CASSLLRGRNTEAFF. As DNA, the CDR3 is TGTGCCAGCAGCTTGTTGAGGGGGCGGAACACTGAAGCTTTCTTT.

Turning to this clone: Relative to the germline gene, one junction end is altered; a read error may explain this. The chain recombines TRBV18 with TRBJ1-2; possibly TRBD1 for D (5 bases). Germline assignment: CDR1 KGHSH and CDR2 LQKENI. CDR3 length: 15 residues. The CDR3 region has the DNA TGTGCCAGCTCCCCACAAGGGGCGTCCCACTATGGCTACACCTTC. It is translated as CASSPQGASHYGYTF. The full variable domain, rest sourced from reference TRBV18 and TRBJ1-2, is NAGVMQNPRHLVRRRGQEARLRCSPMKGHSHVYWYRQLPEEGLKFMVYLQKENIIDESGMPKERFSAEFPKEGPSILRIQQVVRGDSAAYFCASSPQGASHYGYTFGSGTRLTVV.

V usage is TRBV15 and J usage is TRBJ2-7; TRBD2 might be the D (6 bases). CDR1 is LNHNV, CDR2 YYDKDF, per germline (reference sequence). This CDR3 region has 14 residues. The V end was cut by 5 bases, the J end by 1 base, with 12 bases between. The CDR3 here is CATSAGRSSYEQYF. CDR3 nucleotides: TGTGCCACCAGCGCGGGACGGTCATCCTACGAGCAGTACTTC.

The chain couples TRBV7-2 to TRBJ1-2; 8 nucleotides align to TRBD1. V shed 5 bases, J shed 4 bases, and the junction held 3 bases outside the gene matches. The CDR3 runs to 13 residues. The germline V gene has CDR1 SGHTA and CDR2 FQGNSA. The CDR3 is CASSEGTGYGYTF. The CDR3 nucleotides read TGTGCCAGCAGCGAAGGGACAGGCTATGGCTACACCTTC.

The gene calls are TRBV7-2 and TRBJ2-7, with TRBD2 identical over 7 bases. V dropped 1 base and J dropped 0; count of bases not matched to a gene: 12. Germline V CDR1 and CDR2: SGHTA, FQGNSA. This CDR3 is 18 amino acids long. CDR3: CASSLELGGRVSSYEQYF. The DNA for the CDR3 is TGTGCCAGCAGCTTAGAGTTGGGAGGGAGGGTTAGCTCCTACGAGCAGTACTTC.

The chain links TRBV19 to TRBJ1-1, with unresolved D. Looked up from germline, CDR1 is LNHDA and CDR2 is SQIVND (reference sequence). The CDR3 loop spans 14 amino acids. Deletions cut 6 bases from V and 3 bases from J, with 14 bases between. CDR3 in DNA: TGTGCCAGTAGAACGATCGGGATGCACACTGAAGCTTTCTTT. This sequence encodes CASRTIGMHTEAFF.

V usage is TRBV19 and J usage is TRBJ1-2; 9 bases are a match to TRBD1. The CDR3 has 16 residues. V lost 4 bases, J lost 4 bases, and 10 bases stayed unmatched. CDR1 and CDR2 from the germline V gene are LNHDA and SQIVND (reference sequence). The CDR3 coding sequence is TGTGCCAGTAGTACAAACAGGGGGCGCGGGAGCTATGGCTACACCTTC. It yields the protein CASSTNRGRGSYGYTF.

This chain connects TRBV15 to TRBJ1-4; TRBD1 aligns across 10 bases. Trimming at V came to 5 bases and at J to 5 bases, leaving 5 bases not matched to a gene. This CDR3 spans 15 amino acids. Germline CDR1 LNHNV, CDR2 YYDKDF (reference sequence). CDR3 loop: CATSDPGQGNEKLFF. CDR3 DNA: TGTGCCACCAGCGACCCGGGACAGGGGAATGAAAAACTGTTTTTT.

In DNA, the CDR3 is TGTGCCATCACGAGGGCGGCTAATGAAAAACTGTTTTTT. Its protein product is CAITRAANEKLFF. This sequence joins TRBV10-3 and TRBJ1-4; D call uncertain. Germline CDR1 ENHRY, CDR2 SYGVKD. This CDR3 contains 13 residues. V was trimmed by 7 bases and J by 3 bases, leaving 9 bases between them.

Here the CDR3 reads CASSDRGEAGANVLTF. The CDR3 nucleotides read TGTGCCAGCAGTGACAGGGGGGAGGCTGGGGCCAACGTCCTGACTTTC. This chain uses TRBV6-1 with TRBJ2-6; D possibly corresponds to TRBD1 (7 bases). Germline CDR1 and CDR2: MNHNS and SASEGT. V gave up 3 bases and J gave up 2 bases, with 11 bases separating them. The CDR3 consists of 16 residues.

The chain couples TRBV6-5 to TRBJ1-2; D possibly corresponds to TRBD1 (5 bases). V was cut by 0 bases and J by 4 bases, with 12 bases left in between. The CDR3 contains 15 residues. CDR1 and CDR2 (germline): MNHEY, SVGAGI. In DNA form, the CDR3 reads TGTGCCAGCAGTTACTCGGTCCAGGGCAGCTATGGCTACACCTTC. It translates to CASSYSVQGSYGYTF.